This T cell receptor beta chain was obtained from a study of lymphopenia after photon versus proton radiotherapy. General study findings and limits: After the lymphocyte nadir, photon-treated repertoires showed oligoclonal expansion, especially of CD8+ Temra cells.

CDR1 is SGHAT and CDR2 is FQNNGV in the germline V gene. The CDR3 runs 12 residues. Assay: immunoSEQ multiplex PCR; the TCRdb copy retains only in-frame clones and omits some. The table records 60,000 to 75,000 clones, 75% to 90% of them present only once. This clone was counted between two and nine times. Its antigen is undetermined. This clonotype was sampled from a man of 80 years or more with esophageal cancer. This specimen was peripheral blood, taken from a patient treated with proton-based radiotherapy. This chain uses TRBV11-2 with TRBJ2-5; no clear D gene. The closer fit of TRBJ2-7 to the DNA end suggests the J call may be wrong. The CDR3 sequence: CASSFLTYEQYF. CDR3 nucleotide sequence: TGTGCCAGCAGCTTCCTTACCTACGAGCAGTACTTC.